Listed below are T cell receptor beta chains from one sample, sequenced in a study of beta chain features in type 1 diabetes. The method was immunoSEQ multiplex PCR; TCRdb's version includes in-frame clones alone and lacks a portion of them. There are some 270,000 clones in the sample; roughly 11% occur only once, and around 0.017% lies in the top ten. Sequences were obtained from naive CD4+ T cells from blood. These receptors all stem from a man aged 25 to 40 with type 1 diabetes. CDR3s include the opening cysteine and the closing phenylalanine or tryptophan. Each record gives: V gene, J gene, CDR3 protein.

TRBV5-4	TRBJ2-3	CASSLLIAGGPSTDTQYF
TRBV5-1	TRBJ2-2	CASSLVPSGELFF
TRBV9	TRBJ2-7	CASSLTGTGVYEQYF
TRBV7-2	TRBJ1-2	CASSLGTGNNYGYTF
TRBV7-2	TRBJ2-1	CASSPGLAGRQFF
TRBV2	TRBJ2-5	CASSQQSTQYF
TRBV2	TRBJ1-5	CASSVEQGGNQPQHF
TRBV7-9	TRBJ2-7	CASSLARTGHEQYF
TRBV4-3	TRBJ1-2	CASSHPGQGLYGYTF
TRBV29-1	TRBJ2-6	CSVEETVYGGANVLTF
TRBV6-6	TRBJ1-4	CASSYSGTGDEKLFF
TRBV28	TRBJ1-1	CASSFPDRRSEAFF
TRBV7-2	TRBJ2-5	CASSLMIRSAGGQAETQYF
TRBV7-3	TRBJ2-3	CASSQADRVDTQYF
TRBV4-1	TRBJ2-3	CASKTTTDTQYF
TRBV5-4	TRBJ2-3	CASSGGTSLFTDTQYF
TRBV5-1	TRBJ2-3	CASSFDRGYLDTQYF
TRBV11-2	TRBJ2-7	CASSLRTSLGSEQYF
TRBV7-2	TRBJ2-5	CASSLARLAGGGETQYF
TRBV7-8	TRBJ2-7	CASSPRSEQYF
TRBV2	TRBJ1-4	CASSESEKLFF
TRBV6-5	TRBJ1-6	CASSRDGGLAAPLHF
TRBV28	TRBJ2-3	CASSSAGVATQYF
TRBV6-1	TRBJ1-2	CASRVQGNYGYTF
TRBV28	TRBJ2-7	CASLPGQRTYEQYF
TRBV7-6	TRBJ2-1	CASARLAGVNEQFF
TRBV19	TRBJ2-5	CASSIAGIETQYF
TRBV2	TRBJ1-5	CASSVGQSSNQPQHF
TRBV18	TRBJ1-4	CASSPSDKANEKLFF
TRBV9	TRBJ2-5	CASSVGTSVQETQYF
TRBV5-1	TRBJ1-1	CASSFEGGEAFF
TRBV7-9	TRBJ2-1	CASSLPGQTYNEQFF
TRBV6-6	TRBJ2-3	CASSRSGGENTQYF
TRBV9	TRBJ1-2	CASSAPGGGYTF
TRBV7-9	TRBJ2-1	CASSITSGVEDEQFF
TRBV15	TRBJ2-1	CATGGGRFYNEQFF
TRBV9	TRBJ2-2	CASSVESGGIPGELFF
TRBV5-1	TRBJ2-2	CASRWDSQNTGELFF
TRBV11-2	TRBJ2-7	CASSSQVVAHEQYF
TRBV27	TRBJ1-2	CASSEKGSEPNYGYTF
TRBV5-6	TRBJ2-5	CASSLALRETQYF
TRBV11-2	TRBJ1-4	CASRTGGIEKLFF
TRBV6-1	TRBJ1-5	CASRNSFAQPQHF
TRBV5-1	TRBJ2-7	CASSHGQNYEQYF
TRBV2	TRBJ2-2	CASSTRDSGELFF
TRBV19	-	CASSIAGPSYEQYF